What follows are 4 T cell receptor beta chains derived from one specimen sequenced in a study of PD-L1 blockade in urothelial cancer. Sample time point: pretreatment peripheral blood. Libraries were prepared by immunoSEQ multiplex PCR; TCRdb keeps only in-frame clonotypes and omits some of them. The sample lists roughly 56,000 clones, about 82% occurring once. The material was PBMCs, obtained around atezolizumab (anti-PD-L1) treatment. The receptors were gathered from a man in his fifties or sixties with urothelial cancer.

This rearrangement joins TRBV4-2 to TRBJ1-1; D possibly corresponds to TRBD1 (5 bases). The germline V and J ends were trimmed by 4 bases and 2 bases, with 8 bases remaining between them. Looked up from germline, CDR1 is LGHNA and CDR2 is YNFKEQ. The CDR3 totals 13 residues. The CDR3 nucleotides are TGTGCCAGCAGCCTGACAGCTAACACTGAAGCTTTCTTT. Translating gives CASSLTANTEAFF.

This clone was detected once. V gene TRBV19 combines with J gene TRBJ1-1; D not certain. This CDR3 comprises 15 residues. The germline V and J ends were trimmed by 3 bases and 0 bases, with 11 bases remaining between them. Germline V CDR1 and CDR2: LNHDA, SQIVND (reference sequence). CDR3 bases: TGTGCCAGTAGTATCAGTACAACCCTGAACACTGAAGCTTTCTTT. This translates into CASSISTTLNTEAFF.

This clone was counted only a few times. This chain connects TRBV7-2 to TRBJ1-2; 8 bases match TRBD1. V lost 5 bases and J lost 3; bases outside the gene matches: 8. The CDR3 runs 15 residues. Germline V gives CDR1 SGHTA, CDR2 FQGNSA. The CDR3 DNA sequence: TGTGCCAGCAGCCGCCTCGGACAGGGCCACTATGGCTACACCTTC. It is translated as CASSRLGQGHYGYTF. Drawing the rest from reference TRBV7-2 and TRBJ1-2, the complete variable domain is GAGVSQSPSNKVTEKGKDVELRCDPISGHTALYWYRQSLGQGLEFLIYFQGNSAPDKSGLPSDRFSAERTGGSVSTLTIQRTQQEDSAVYLCASSRLGQGHYGYTFGSGTRLTVV.

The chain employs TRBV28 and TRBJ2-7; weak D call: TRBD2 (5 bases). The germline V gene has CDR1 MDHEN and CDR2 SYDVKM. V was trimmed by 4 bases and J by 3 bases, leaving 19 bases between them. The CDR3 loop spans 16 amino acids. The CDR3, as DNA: TGTGCCAGCAGTTCCTCCATTAGGGCGGGCTTCTACGAGCAGTACTTC. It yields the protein CASSSSIRAGFYEQYF.